This T cell receptor beta chain emerged from a study of cytomegalovirus exposure and HLA in healthy donors. Notes on the study in general: Later analysis identified about 17,000 TCR beta sequences associated with HLA alleles, using a false discovery rate threshold of 0.05. Among the sequence variants, a highly shared cluster was likely an artifact of sequencing. Most TCR sequences were rare, but some public TCRs occurred in many donors.

The PCR had 60 Vbeta and 13 Jbeta primers. The assay was immunoSEQ multiplex PCR, and TCRdb's table has in-frame clones only and misses some. The sample contains 150,000 to 200,000 clones, around 74% of which appear only once. The donors comprised healthy bone marrow donors. The CDR3 loop spans 17 amino acids. CDR1 KGHSH and CDR2 LQKENI come from the germline V gene. Losses at the gene ends were 3 bases for V and 2 bases for J; bases not matched to a gene: 5. Points on this clone: The target antigen is unknown.

This chain links TRBV18 with TRBJ2-2; 11 nucleotides line up with TRBD2. This TCR was sampled from a female donor in good health and CMV-seronegative. The specimen sequenced was PBMCs. The CDR3 loop is CASSPLGLAVNTGELFF. The CDR3 region has the DNA TGTGCCAGCTCACCGTTGGGACTAGCGGTTAACACCGGGGAGCTGTTTTTT.